The present TCR beta chain was sequenced within a study of cytomegalovirus exposure and HLA in healthy donors (TCRdb year 2017). Regarding the research as a whole: An earlier analysis of around 600 of the donors reported 250 to 300 Gb of sequence data and 100 million to 130 million unique TCR beta sequences from about 180 million T cells. To predict cytomegalovirus infection status, the study brought together high-throughput TCR immunosequencing, statistical association of individual TCRs with disease status, and machine learning. Roughly 5 DR-DQ haplotypes were treated as single units for association and clustering because of strong linkage in the cohort. In addition to the first cohort of 666 subjects, a separate validation cohort of approximately 110 different subjects was used. Donor age, sex, ethnicity and CMV serostatus were compiled together with the repertoire data. All discovery cohort repertoires had been generated using a single sequencing platform. In an earlier analysis of about 590 of the donors, high-throughput TCR beta sequencing was used to judge whether each TCR beta V gene segment behaved as functional or pseudogenic. The aim of the study was to test whether cataloging public T cell receptors could identify signatures of past pathogen exposure. Among over 350 genotyped donors of the cohort, an average of about 240,000 unique TCR beta nucleotide sequences were sequenced per donor, about a sixth of them non-productive. Rather than drawing on any new phenotypic data, the later analysis identified candidate immune exposures from TCR beta sequences and the way those sequences occurred across donors. In a later genetic analysis, genome-wide SNP genotypes for about 55% of the roughly 670 donors were used, and that subset was treated as a discovery cohort. Typing coverage varied by locus: roughly 629-640 donors for A, B, C, DRB1 and DQB1; around 560 for DQA1; about 570 for DPA1; 450 to 480 for DPB1. The study profiled the T cell repertoires of approximately 700 subjects by immunosequencing and related them to cytomegalovirus serostatus. An early release covering 550 to 700 HLA-typed donors comprised about 300 gigabases of sequencing data and around 80 million unique TCR sequences. Among the roughly 410 genotyped donors, about 83% belonged to the genetic ancestry cluster associated with self-reported Caucasian donors. HLA typing included class I and class II loci at four-digit resolution. A later analysis re-examined previously published TCR beta repertoires from more than 600 donors and added high-resolution HLA genotyping to investigate patterns of TCR occurrence.

The cohort was made up of approximately 670 healthy bone marrow donors. At the time of sampling, every cohort member was nominally healthy, though immune exposures that went unrecorded were likely present. The donor was CMV seropositive and belonged to the group of 250 to 300 seropositive cohort members. Every donor gave a peripheral blood sample, and the peripheral blood mononuclear cells from that sample were used for TCR beta sequencing. The Qiagen DNeasy Blood Extraction Kit was used to extract genomic DNA from the blood cell samples. The library was built by means of the immunoSEQ multiplex PCR assay. The multiplex PCR relied on a mix of 60 forward primers for TCR Vbeta segments and 13 reverse primers for TCR Jbeta segments. The CDR3 region of rearranged TCR beta genes was amplified from genomic DNA by a multiplex PCR assay. Amplified TCR beta libraries were sequenced as 87-base-pair reads on the Illumina HiSeq System. Per the original workflow: A later analysis counted about 80 million unique TCR beta chains across the 700 or so repertoires, and around 9.9 million of these chains were shared by at least two donors. Raw reads were error-corrected and collapsed into unique sequences by a nearest-neighbor algorithm in which closely related sequences were merged to remove PCR and sequencing errors. To assign V, D and J gene segments, CDR3 sequences were aligned to IMGT reference sequences. For a sequence to be retained, at least a six-nucleotide match to both a V gene segment and a J gene segment was required. Rearrangements were called productive when the CDR3 lacked stop codons and stayed in frame with V and J; all others were non-productive. Following IMGT convention, CDR3 was defined as the stretch from the second conserved V-encoded cysteine to the conserved J-encoded phenylalanine. The earlier analysis of about 590 of the donors excluded sequences that lacked an unambiguous match to a single V gene segment. An earlier analysis of about 600 of the donors called V segments functional above 56.7% productive rearrangements and segregating when the between-donor standard deviation exceeded 5%. A statistical classification framework was developed to diagnose cytomegalovirus status using the catalog of TCR beta chain sequences. In a later analysis, TCR nucleotide sequences were compared against IMGT/GENE-DB human TR gene sequences so that V and J genes could be assigned. The TCRdist pipeline was used in a later analysis to assign CDR3 sequences and most-parsimonious VDJ recombination scenarios. In a later analysis, each TCR beta chain was defined by its CDR3 amino acid sequence together with its V-gene family, and reads lacking a unique V-gene family were excluded. A later analysis removed several hundred highly shared, low-generation-probability nucleotide sequences to deal with suspected cross-contamination and a sequencing artifact. For each public chain, a later analysis derived a clonal expansion index from normalized ranks of inferred template counts within each repertoire. In a later analysis, generation probabilities were computed using a VDJ recombination model fitted to out-of-frame rearrangements, and the results were checked against IGoR. Hypergeometric tests were used in a later analysis to score TCR-TCR, TCR-HLA and TCR-CMV co-occurrence, with a repertoire-size bias correction applied to the TCR pairs. To estimate false discovery rates, a later analysis permuted the HLA or CMV assignments 20 times. In a later analysis, co-occurring TCRs were grouped using DBSCAN, and TCRdist sequence similarity was added for clustering within HLA-allele-positive subsets. Repertoires with fewer than 30,000 or more than 120,000 public chains, plus five repertoires with anomalous nucleotide sharing, were excluded from co-occurrence clustering. This is the immuneACCESS table as TCRdb keeps it, with only in-frame sequences that have V and J called. A part of the clones is gone; compared with another copy, unresolved V genes explain less than half, and the rest is unexplained. That table supplies the V and J calls and clone size; D and trimming were determined from the DNA. The sample table shows approximately 110,000 clones, and about 13% are seen once. About a sixth of the sample is held by the ten biggest clonotypes.

This clone occurred a few times. The target of this receptor is not known. One base away there is no much larger clone; base qualities are not given. What the authors observed across the whole study: The authors suggested that the approach could potentially be generalized to other disease states and immunological phenotypes. The study listed approximately 150 TCR beta chains as associated with cytomegalovirus. Presence/absence analyses assumed roughly uniform sequencing depth across donors, an assumption that may not hold. Cytomegalovirus status was reported to be diagnosed by the classifier with high specificity and sensitivity in both the original and validation cohorts. Compared with the 666-donor mean, donors in an Asian-associated ancestry cluster had fewer N-insertions in productive TCRs, according to a later genetic analysis. Across donors, most TCR sequences were observed very rarely, whereas some public TCRs were present in many individuals. A later analysis found that HLA-associated TCR beta chains were more clonally expanded and had lower generation probabilities than equally common non-associated chains. A further reported finding was that TCR beta sequences accurately predicted the HLA-A and HLA-B alleles for most subjects in the first cohort. Some IMGT-functional V segments, including TRBV6-2 and TRBV6-3, could not be distinguished by the 87-base-pair reads and were therefore excluded. A cluster of highly shared sequence variants was judged likely to be a technical artifact of the sequencing pipeline. Only TCR beta chains were sequenced in this cohort, and the absence of alpha or paired-chain data limited detectable features. A later analysis found that TCR association rates varied across HLA loci, with DRB1 alleles showing the most associated TCRs and HLA-C alleles the fewest. An earlier analysis of some 590 of the donors showed that most TCR beta V segments appeared in productive rearrangements either about 87% or about 30% of the time, which broadly matched IMGT annotations. When HLA alleles, especially DR and DQ, strongly co-occurred, TCR associations were difficult to assign to individual alleles. At a false discovery rate of 0.05, a later analysis linked 15,000 to 20,000 TCR beta sequences to specific HLA alleles. Because counts were too low, seventeen rarely observed V segments, including chromosome 9 orphons, were left out of the earlier analysis of approximately 580 of the donors. V-gene and J-gene trimming of TCR beta chains was associated with a missense DCLRE1C variant in a later genetic analysis, and the association was replicated in an independent cohort. A later analysis reported that several top co-occurrence clusters appeared linked to parvovirus B19, influenza, CMV and Epstein-Barr virus. In vitro tests confirmed that a few of the cytomegalovirus-associated TCR beta chains recognize cytomegalovirus antigens. HLA typing was unavailable for some donors at each locus, so association tests used only the typed subset. Linkage disequilibrium might explain the correlated functional status among segregating V segments, but an unknown experimental factor could not be excluded. Most CMV-associated TCR beta chains appeared to be HLA-restricted in a later analysis, and the HLA associations seemed to be driven largely by CMV exposure. The only immune exposure information available for the cohort was CMV serostatus.

The CDR3 numbers 14 residues from cysteine through phenylalanine. Only the CDR3 region is kept as DNA, spanning 42 bases read in frame from base 1. V is pared back by 6 bases and J by 0 bases, with 12 bases lying between the germline termini. Sequences MNHNS (CDR1) and SASEGT (CDR2) are obtained from the germline V gene. The sequence derives from a man aged 40-49 years in good health and CMV-seropositive. The V gene is TRBV6-1 and the J gene is TRBJ2-7; perhaps TRBD2 is the D gene, with 5 bases matching. Material for sequencing was PBMCs. The CDR3 region reads CASSGAVPSYEQYF. The bases read TGTGCCAGCAGCGGAGCGGTACCCTCCTACGAGCAGTACTTC.